A single sample is the source of the 18 T cell receptor beta chains below, sequenced in a study of T cell repertoires in cytomegalovirus infection. For these TCRs, the target antigens are not known. TCRdb itself ran the reads through MiXCR, one entry per CDR3 protein. This sample has about 740,000 distinct CDR3 sequences, with roughly 33% found just once. Sequenced here: cultured PBMCs, sampled from culture after CMV antigen stimulation. The receptors here all came from a human donor in good health (CMV status not recorded). Some clones in this sample may be carry-over from other donors' samples.

This clonotype turned up a few times. The V call is TRBV6-5, the J call TRBJ2-7; unclear D gene. Germline V gene data show CDR1 as MNHEY and CDR2 as SVGAGI. V shed 6 bases and J shed 2 bases, with 20 bases lying between them. The length of the CDR3 is 16 residues. This CDR3 reads CASSPILGFLTYEQYF. DNA of the CDR3: TGTGCCAGCAGCCCCATTTTGGGGTTCCTTACCTACGAGCAGTACTTC.

This clonotype was picked up a small number of times. The V call is TRBV5-1, the J call TRBJ2-4; 7 bases line up with TRBD2. The CDR3 loop spans 19 amino acids. CDR1 SGHRS and CDR2 YFSETQ come from the germline V gene. The junction had 12 bases not matched to a gene; V was cut back by 0 bases and J by 0 bases. CDR3 loop: CASSLALAVSPLAKNIQYF. CDR3 coding DNA: TGCGCCAGCAGCTTGGCGCTAGCGGTGTCCCCGCTAGCCAAAAACATTCAGTACTTC.

Only a few counts were recorded for this clonotype. This chain links TRBV7-9 with TRBJ2-7; TRBD1 aligns across 9 bases. V shed 8 bases and J 4 bases; nucleotides not matched to a gene: 9. The CDR3 is 14 amino acids. Germline values: CDR1 SEHNR, CDR2 FQNEAQ (reference sequence). The CDR3 is CASLSGTGRYEQYF. DNA of the CDR3: TGTGCCAGCCTATCGGGGACAGGGAGGTACGAGCAGTACTTC.

CDR3: CATRGRTYEQYF. CDR3 nucleotides: TGTGCCACCCGGGGCCGGACCTACGAGCAGTACTTC. This chain links TRBV18 with TRBJ2-7; D may be TRBD1 or TRBD2 (5 bases each). CDR1 and CDR2 from the germline V gene are KGHSH and LQKENI. The CDR3 contains 12 residues. Trimming took off 10 bases at V and 2 bases at J, with 12 bases between the two ends.

This sequence joins TRBV20-1 and TRBJ2-5; the D is unclear. The V gene's germline CDR1 is DFQATT and CDR2 SNEGSKA (reference sequence). The CDR3 is 12 amino acids. V lost 0 bases and J lost 4, with 6 bases in between. The DNA of the CDR3 is TGCAGTGCTAGAGAAGGTGGAGAGACCCAGTACTTC. This codes for CSAREGGETQYF.

This CDR3 is CASSSTSGSEQFF. In DNA form, the CDR3 reads TGTGCCAGCAGCTCGACTAGCGGGAGTGAGCAGTTCTTC. This rearrangement joins TRBV12-3 or TRBV12-4 to TRBJ2-1, with 12 positions matching TRBD2. This CDR3 has 13 residues. V lost 6 bases and J lost 9; bases outside the gene matches: 3.

V usage is TRBV12-3 or TRBV12-4 and J usage is TRBJ2-3; TRBD2 aligns across 14 bases. The ends lost 4 bases at V and 4 bases at J; junction bases unmatched: 4. This CDR3 has 16 amino acids. DNA of the CDR3: TGTGCCAGCAGTTCAGGACTAGCGGGGGGCCCAGATACGCAGTATTTT. Translating gives CASSSGLAGGPDTQYF.

The chain recombines TRBV15 with TRBJ2-5, with 7 bases aligning to TRBD2. The CDR3 length is 13 residues. V lost 4 bases to trimming and J lost 8 bases; unmatched junction nucleotides: 7. Germline V gene sequence: CDR1 LNHNV, CDR2 YYDKDF (reference sequence). The CDR3 coding sequence is TGTGCCACCAGCATGAGCGGGGCCGTTACCCAGTACTTC. Protein sequence: CATSMSGAVTQYF. Combining the CDR3 with reference TRBV15 and TRBJ2-5 gives the whole variable domain DAMVIQNPRYQVTQFGKPVTLSCSQTLNHNVMYWYQQKSSQAPKLLFHYYDKDFNNEADTPDNFQSRRPNTSFCFLDIRSPGLGDTAMYLCATSMSGAVTQYFGPGTRLLVL.

CDR3 region: CASSQLGGGTYEQYF. CDR3 DNA: TGTGCCAGCAGCCAGCTAGGGGGAGGGACCTACGAGCAGTACTTC. The chain employs TRBV5-6 and TRBJ2-7; perhaps TRBD2 as D (7 bases). This CDR3 contains 15 residues. The V and J ends lost 4 bases and 2 bases respectively, with 16 bases between them. CDR1 SGHDT and CDR2 YYEEEE come from the germline V gene.

The genes are TRBV7-8 and TRBJ2-1; 7 bases agree with TRBD2. The germline gives CDR1 SGHVS, CDR2 FQNEAQ. This CDR3 is 15 amino acids long. Trimming cost V 3 bases and J 2 bases; bases outside gene matches: 4. The CDR3 here is CASSLTGGPYNEQFF. The DNA of the CDR3 is TGTGCCAGCAGCTTGACGGGGGGACCCTACAATGAGCAGTTCTTC.

J is TRBJ1-6 and V is TRBV27; D gene ambiguous. The germline V gene encodes CDR1 MNHEY and CDR2 SMNVEV (reference sequence). CDR3 size: 15 residues. V was cut by 5 bases and J by 3 bases, with 11 bases left in between. The CDR3 here is CASSKLAHYNSPLHF. As DNA, the CDR3 is TGTGCCAGCAGTAAACTCGCGCACTATAATTCACCCCTCCACTTT.

This chain joins TRBV28 and TRBJ1-4; TRBD1 agrees at 8 bases. V was clipped by 4 bases and J by 0 bases; unmatched bases: 7. CDR3 size: 17 residues. From germline, CDR1 is MDHEN and CDR2 SYDVKM. The CDR3, as DNA: TGTGCCAGCAGTTCCAGGGGGCGAGGGGCAACTAATGAAAAACTGTTTTTT. Protein sequence: CASSSRGRGATNEKLFF.

The J gene is TRBJ2-1, the V gene TRBV7-9; perhaps D is TRBD1 or TRBD2 (7 bases each). V lost 6 bases, J lost 2 bases, and 14 bases lay in between. CDR1 and CDR2 (germline): SEHNR, FQNEAQ (reference sequence). The CDR3 sequence is 15 residues long. CDR3 bases: TGTGCCAGCAGTGGCCAGGGGGGGACCTACAATGAGCAGTTCTTC. Translated, it gives CASSGQGGTYNEQFF.

This clonotype occurred many times. Here the CDR3 reads CASSSWDDTTDTQYF. The CDR3 coding sequence is TGTGCCAGCAGCTCATGGGACGACACCACAGATACGCAGTATTTT. The chain uses TRBV7-9 and TRBJ2-3, with D tentatively TRBD1 or TRBD2 (5 bases each). Germline assignment: CDR1 SEHNR and CDR2 FQNEAQ (reference sequence). The CDR3 is 15 amino acids. V was trimmed by 4 bases and J by 2 bases, leaving 13 bases between them.

The V call is TRBV20-1, the J call TRBJ1-5, with a possible D match to TRBD1 (5 bases). The CDR3 is made up of 15 amino acids. Trimming stripped 2 bases from V and 2 bases from J, with 13 bases between. Germline V gene sequence: CDR1 DFQATT, CDR2 SNEGSKA (reference sequence). The DNA of the CDR3 is TGCAGTGCTAGACCCCAGGGAGGAGGCAATCAGCCCCAGCATTTT. This sequence encodes CSARPQGGGNQPQHF.

The rearrangement uses TRBV28 and TRBJ1-6, with 7 positions matching TRBD1. Germline CDR1 MDHEN, CDR2 SYDVKM. Trimming took 7 bases from V and 7 from J; bases not matched to a gene: 4. The CDR3 has 13 amino acids. The CDR3 here is CASTRDSNSPLHF. DNA of the CDR3: TGTGCCAGCACCCGGGACAGCAATTCACCCCTCCACTTT. Variable domain in full (rest from reference TRBV28 and TRBJ1-6): DVKVTQSSRYLVKRTGEKVFLECVQDMDHENMFWYRQDPGLGLRLIYFSYDVKMKEKGDIPEGYSVSREKKERFSLILESASTNQTSMYLCASTRDSNSPLHFGNGTRLTVT.

This chain joins TRBV5-5 and TRBJ1-4; D not resolved. Per germline, CDR1 SGHKS and CDR2 YYEKEE (reference sequence). This CDR3 has 19 amino acids. The germline V and J ends were trimmed by 4 bases and 1 base, with 23 bases remaining between them. In nucleotides, the CDR3 is TGTGCCAGCAGCCAAGCCCCGGGAACTACCTTCAGAACTAATGAAAAACTGTTTTTT. Translation: CASSQAPGTTFRTNEKLFF.

The chain carries TRBV7-3 and TRBJ2-4; perhaps TRBD2 as D (5 bases). This CDR3 region has 14 residues. Trimming left V 4 bases short and J 1 base short, with 8 bases between. Germline V lookup: CDR1 SGHTA, CDR2 FQGTGA. The CDR3 here is CASSSSGAKNIQYF. The DNA for the CDR3 is TGTGCCAGCAGCTCGTCGGGGGCCAAAAACATTCAGTACTTC. Full variable domain (remainder filled in from reference TRBV7-3 and TRBJ2-4): GAGVSQTPSNKVTEKGKYVELRCDPISGHTALYWYRQSLGQGPEFLIYFQGTGAADDSGLPNDRFFAVRPEGSVSTLKIQRTERGDSAVYLCASSSSGAKNIQYFGAGTRLSVL.